This TCR beta chain was found in a study of blood T cell repertoires in COVID-19. As processed by the authors: Counts of nucleated cells, estimated from reference gene primer amplification, were obtained. Data came from immunoSEQ multiplex PCR; TCRdb stores just in-frame clones and leaves some out. The D gene and trimming were derived from the DNA, and the V and J assignments and clone size from that table. The profile shows 130,000 or so clones, more than 85% of them singletons. Looked up from germline, CDR1 is SGHRS and CDR2 is YFSETQ. The CDR3 runs to 15 residues. With V trimmed by 0 bases and J by 10 bases, 10 bases remained unmatched. This clone was detected a few times.

The chain carries TRBV5-1 and TRBJ1-2; 9 bases fit TRBD1. The receptor comes from a man aged 55 to 69 with COVID-19, enrolled during active disease. Sequencing was carried out using peripheral blood. CDR3 in DNA: TGCGCCAGCAGCTTGGGTTCGGACAGGGGAGATGTCTACACCTTC. The encoded protein is CASSLGSDRGDVYTF.